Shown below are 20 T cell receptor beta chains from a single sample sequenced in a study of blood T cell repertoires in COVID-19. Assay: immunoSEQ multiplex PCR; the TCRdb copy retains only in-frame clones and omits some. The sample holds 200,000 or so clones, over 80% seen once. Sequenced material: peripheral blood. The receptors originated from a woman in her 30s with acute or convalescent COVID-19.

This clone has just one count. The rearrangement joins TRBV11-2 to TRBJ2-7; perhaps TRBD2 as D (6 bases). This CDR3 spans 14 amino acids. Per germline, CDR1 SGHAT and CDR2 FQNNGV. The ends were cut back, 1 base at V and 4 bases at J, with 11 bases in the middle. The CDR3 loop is CASSLAGVGYEQYF. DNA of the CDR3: TGTGCCAGCAGCTTAGCGGGAGTTGGTTACGAGCAGTACTTC.

CDR3 bases: TGTGCCAGCATCGAGGGAAATCAGCCCCAGCATTTT. This sequence encodes CASIEGNQPQHF. J is TRBJ1-5 and V is TRBV9, with D unresolved. The CDR3 has 12 amino acids. V shed 6 bases and J shed 4 bases, with 8 bases lying between them. Germline V gives CDR1 SGDLS, CDR2 YYNGEE. Filled out from reference TRBV9 and TRBJ1-5, the complete variable domain reads DSGVTQTPKHLITATGQRVTLRCSPRSGDLSVYWYQQSLDQGLQFLIQYYNGEERAKGNILERFSAQQFPDLHSELNLSSLELGDSALYFCASIEGNQPQHFGDGTRLSIL.

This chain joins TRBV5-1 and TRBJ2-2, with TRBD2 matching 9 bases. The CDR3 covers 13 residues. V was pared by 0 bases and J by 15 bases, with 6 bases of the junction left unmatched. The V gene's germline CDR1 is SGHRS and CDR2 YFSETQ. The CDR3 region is CASSLALAGMVFF. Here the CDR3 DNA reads TGCGCCAGCAGCTTGGCCCTAGCGGGAATGGTGTTTTTT.

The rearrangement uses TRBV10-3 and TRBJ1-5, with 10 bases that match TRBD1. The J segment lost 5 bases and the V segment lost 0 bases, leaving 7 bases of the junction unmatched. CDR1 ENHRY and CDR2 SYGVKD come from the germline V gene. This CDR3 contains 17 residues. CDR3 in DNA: TGTGCCATCAGTGAGTCGCCGGGACAGGGGCAAGATCAGCCCCAGCATTTT. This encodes CAISESPGQGQDQPQHF.

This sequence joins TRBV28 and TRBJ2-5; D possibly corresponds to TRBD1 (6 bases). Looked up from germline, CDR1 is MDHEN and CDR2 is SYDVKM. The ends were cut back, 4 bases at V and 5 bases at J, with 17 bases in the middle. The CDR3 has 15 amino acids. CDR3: CASSSLRGIGETQYF. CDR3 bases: TGTGCCAGCAGTTCACTAAGGGGGATCGGGGAGACCCAGTACTTC.

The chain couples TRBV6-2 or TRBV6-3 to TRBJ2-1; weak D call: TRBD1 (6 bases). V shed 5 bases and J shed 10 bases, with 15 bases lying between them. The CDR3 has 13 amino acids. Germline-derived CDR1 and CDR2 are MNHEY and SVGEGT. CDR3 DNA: TGTGCCAGCAGTAATACAGGGTCAAAGGAGCAGTTCTTC. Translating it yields CASSNTGSKEQFF.

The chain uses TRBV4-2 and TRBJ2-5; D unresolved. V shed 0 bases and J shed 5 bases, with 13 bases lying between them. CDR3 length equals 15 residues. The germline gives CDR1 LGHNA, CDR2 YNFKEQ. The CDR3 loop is CASSQELAPGETQYF. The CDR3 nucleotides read TGTGCCAGCAGCCAAGAGCTGGCCCCAGGCGAGACCCAGTACTTC.

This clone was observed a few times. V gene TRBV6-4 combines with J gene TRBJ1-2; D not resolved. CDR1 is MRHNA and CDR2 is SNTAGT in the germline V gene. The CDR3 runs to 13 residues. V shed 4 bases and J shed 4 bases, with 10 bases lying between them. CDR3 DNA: TGTGCCAGCAGTGCCCCGGGTGGCTATGGCTACACCTTC. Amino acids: CASSAPGGYGYTF.

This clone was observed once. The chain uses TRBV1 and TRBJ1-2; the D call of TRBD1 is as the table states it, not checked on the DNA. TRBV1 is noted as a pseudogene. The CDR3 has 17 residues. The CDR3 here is CTINQRGQGFSCYGYTF. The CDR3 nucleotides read TGCACCATCAACCAACGGGGACAGGGCTTTAGTTGCTATGGCTACACCTTC.

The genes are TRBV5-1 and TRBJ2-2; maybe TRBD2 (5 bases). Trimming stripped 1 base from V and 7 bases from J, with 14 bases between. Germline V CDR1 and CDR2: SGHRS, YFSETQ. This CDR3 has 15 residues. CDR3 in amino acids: CASSLPDLGSGELFF. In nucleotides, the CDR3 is TGCGCCAGCAGCTTGCCCGACTTGGGGAGCGGGGAGCTGTTTTTT.

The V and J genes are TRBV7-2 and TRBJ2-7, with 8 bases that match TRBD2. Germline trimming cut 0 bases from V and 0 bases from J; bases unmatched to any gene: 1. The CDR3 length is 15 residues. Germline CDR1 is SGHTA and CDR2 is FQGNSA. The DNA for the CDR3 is TGTGCCAGCAGCTTAGCCGGGGGGGGCTCCTACGAGCAGTACTTC. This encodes CASSLAGGGSYEQYF.

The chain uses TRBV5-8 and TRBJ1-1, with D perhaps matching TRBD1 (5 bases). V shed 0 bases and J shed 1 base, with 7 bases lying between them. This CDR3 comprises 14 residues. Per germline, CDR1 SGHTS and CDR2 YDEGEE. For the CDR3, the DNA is TGTGCCAGCAGCTTGGAAAGGGGGAACACTGAAGCTTTCTTT. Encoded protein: CASSLERGNTEAFF.

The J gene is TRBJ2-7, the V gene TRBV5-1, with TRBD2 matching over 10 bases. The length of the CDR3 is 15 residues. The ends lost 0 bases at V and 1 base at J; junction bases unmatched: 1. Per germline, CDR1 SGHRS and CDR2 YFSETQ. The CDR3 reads CASSLAGLASYEQYF. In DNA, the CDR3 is TGCGCCAGCAGCTTGGCGGGACTAGCGTCCTACGAGCAGTACTTC.

The CDR3 loop reads CAWIPHRGGNTIYF. CDR3 nucleotide sequence: TGTGCCTGGATACCTCACAGGGGCGGAAACACCATATATTTT. The chain links TRBV30 to TRBJ1-3; 7 bases map to TRBD1. With 4 bases clipped from V and 4 bases from J, the junction kept 7 bases outside the gene matches. Per the germline V gene, CDR1 is GTSNPN and CDR2 is SVGIG (reference sequence). The CDR3 has 14 residues.

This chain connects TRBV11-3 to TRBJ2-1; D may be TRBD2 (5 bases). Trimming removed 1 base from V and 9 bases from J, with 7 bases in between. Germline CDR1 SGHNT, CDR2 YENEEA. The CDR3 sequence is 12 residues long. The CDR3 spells CASSLGGREQFF. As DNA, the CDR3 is TGTGCCAGCAGCTTAGGAGGGCGTGAGCAGTTCTTC.

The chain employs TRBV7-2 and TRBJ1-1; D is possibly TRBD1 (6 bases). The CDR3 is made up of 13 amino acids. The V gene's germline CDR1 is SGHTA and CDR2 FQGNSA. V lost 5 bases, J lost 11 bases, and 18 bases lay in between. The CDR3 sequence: CASSQRGGWEAFF. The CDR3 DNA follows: TGTGCCAGCAGCCAGCGAGGGGGATGGGAGGCTTTCTTT.

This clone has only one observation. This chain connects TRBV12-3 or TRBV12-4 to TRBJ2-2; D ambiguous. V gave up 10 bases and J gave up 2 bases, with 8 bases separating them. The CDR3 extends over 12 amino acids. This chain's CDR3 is CANTLNTGELFF. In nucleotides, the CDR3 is TGTGCCAACACACTAAACACCGGGGAGCTGTTTTTT.

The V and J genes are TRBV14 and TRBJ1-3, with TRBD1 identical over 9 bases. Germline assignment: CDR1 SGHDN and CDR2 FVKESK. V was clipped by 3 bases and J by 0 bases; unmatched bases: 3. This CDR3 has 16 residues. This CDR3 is CASSQGQGFSGNTIYF. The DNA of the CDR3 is TGTGCCAGCAGCCAGGGACAGGGATTCTCTGGAAACACCATATATTTT.

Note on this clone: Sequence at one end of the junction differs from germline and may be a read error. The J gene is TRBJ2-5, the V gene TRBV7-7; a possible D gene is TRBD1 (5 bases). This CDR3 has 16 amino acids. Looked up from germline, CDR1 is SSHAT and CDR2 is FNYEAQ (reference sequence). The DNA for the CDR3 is TGTGCTAGCAGCTTAGAGATCTCAGGGTTGACGAAGACCCAGTACTTC. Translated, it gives CASSLEISGLTKTQYF.

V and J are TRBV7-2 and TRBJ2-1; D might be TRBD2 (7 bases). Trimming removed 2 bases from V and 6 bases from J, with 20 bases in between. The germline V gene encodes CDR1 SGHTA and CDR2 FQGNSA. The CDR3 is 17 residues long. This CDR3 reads CASSLRRDRRGRNEQFF. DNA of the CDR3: TGTGCCAGCAGCTTACGGCGGGATCGGCGGGGGCGCAATGAGCAGTTCTTC. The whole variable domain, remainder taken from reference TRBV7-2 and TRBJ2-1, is GAGVSQSPSNKVTEKGKDVELRCDPISGHTALYWYRQSLGQGLEFLIYFQGNSAPDKSGLPSDRFSAERTGGSVSTLTIQRTQQEDSAVYLCASSLRRDRRGRNEQFFGPGTRLTVL.